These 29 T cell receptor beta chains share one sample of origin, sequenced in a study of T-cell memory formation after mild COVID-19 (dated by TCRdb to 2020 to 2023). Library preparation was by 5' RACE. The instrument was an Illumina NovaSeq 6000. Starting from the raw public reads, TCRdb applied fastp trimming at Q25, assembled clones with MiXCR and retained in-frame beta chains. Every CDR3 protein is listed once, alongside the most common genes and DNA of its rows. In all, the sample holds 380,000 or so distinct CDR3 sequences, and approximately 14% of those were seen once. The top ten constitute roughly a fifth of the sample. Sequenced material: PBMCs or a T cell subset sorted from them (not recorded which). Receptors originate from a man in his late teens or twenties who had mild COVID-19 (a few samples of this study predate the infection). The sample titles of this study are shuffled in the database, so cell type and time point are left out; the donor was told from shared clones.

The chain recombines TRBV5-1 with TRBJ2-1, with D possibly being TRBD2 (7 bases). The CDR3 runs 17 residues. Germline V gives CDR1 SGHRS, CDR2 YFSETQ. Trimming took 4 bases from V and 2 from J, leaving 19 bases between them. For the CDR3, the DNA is TGCGCCAGCAGCCTGACCACCCGCGGGGGCACCTACAATGAGCAGTTCTTC. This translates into CASSLTTRGGTYNEQFF.

The CDR3 DNA reads TGTGCCAGCAGCTTCGACAGGCGGAGTGAAAAACTGTTTTTT. Amino acids: CASSFDRRSEKLFF. The genes are TRBV7-2 and TRBJ1-4, with a weak D call TRBD1 (6 bases). Per germline, CDR1 SGHTA and CDR2 FQGNSA. The CDR3 is 14 residues long. V gave up 3 bases and J gave up 7 bases, with 12 bases separating them.

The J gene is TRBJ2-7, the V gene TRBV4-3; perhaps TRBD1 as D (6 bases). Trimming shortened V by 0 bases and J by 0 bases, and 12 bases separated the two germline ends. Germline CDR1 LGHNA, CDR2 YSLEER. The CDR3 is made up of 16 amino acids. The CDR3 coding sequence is TGCGCCAGCAGCCAAGATCAGGGGATGGGCTCCTACGAGCAGTACTTC. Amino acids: CASSQDQGMGSYEQYF.

The CDR3 reads CASSLEIVETQYF. The CDR3 region has the DNA TGCGCCAGCAGCTTAGAAATTGTAGAGACCCAGTACTTC. The J gene is TRBJ2-5, the V gene TRBV5-1; D is ambiguous. CDR3 size: 13 residues. V was cut by 2 bases and J by 4 bases, with 9 bases left in between. The germline gives CDR1 SGHRS, CDR2 YFSETQ.

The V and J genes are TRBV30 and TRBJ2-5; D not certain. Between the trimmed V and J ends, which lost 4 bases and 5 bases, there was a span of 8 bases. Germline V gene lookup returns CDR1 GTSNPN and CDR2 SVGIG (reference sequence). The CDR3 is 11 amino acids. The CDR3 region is CAWMGTETQYF. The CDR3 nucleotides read TGTGCCTGGATGGGCACGGAGACCCAGTACTTC.

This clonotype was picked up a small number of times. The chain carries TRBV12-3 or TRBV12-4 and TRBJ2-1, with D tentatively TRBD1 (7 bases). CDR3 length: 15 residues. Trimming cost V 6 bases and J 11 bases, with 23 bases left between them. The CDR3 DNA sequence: TGTGCCAGCAGCCAGGGGGGCCAGCGAGGCACAAAGCAGTTCTTC. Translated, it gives CASSQGGQRGTKQFF.

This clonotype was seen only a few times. The CDR3 loop is CASMAGGSSYEQYV. The DNA of the CDR3 is TGTGCCAGCATGGCGGGGGGAAGCTCCTACGAGCAGTACGTC. The chain combines TRBV25-1 with TRBJ2-7; TRBD2 matches 8 bases. This CDR3 is 14 amino acids long. Germline CDR1 and CDR2: MGHDK and SYGVNS. The V segment lost 7 bases and the J segment 0 bases; nucleotides outside the gene matches: 5.

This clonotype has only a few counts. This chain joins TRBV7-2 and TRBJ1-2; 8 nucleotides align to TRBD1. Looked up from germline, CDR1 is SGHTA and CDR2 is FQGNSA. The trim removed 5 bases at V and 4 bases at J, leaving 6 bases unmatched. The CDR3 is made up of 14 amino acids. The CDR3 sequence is CASSPDRESYGYTF. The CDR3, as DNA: TGTGCCAGCAGCCCGGACAGGGAGTCCTATGGCTACACCTTC.

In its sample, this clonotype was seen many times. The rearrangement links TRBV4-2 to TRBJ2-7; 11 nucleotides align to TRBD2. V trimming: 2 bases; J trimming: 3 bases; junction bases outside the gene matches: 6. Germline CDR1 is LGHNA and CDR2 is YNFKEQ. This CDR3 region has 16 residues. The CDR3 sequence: CASSQITGTSGYEQYF. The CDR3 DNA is TGTGCCAGCAGCCAAATCACCGGGACTAGCGGCTACGAGCAGTACTTC.

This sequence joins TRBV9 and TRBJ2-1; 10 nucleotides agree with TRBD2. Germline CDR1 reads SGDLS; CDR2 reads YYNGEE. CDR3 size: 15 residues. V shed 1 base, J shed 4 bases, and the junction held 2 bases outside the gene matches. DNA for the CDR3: TGTGCCAGCAGCGTAAAACTAGCGGGGTACAATGAGCAGTTCTTC. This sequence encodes CASSVKLAGYNEQFF.

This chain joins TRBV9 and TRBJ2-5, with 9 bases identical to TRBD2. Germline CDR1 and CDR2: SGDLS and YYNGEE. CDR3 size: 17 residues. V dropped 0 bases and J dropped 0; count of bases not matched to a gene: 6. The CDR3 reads CASSVVGSGGNQETQYF. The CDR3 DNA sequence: TGTGCCAGCAGCGTAGTAGGGAGCGGGGGGAACCAAGAGACCCAGTACTTC.

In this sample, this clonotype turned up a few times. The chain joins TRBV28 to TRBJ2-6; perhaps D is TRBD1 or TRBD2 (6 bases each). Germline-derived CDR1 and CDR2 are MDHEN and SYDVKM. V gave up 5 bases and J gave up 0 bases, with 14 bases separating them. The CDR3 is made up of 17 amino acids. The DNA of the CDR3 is TGTGCCAGCAGTCCTGGGGGGCTTACCTCTGGGGCCAACGTCCTGACTTTC. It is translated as CASSPGGLTSGANVLTF.

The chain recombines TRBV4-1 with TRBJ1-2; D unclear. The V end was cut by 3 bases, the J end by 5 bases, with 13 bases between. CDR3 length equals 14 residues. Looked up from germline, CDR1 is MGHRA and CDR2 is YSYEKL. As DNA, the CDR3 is TGCGCCAGCAGCCACCCGGGAGTTCGGTATGGCTACACCTTC. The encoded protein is CASSHPGVRYGYTF.

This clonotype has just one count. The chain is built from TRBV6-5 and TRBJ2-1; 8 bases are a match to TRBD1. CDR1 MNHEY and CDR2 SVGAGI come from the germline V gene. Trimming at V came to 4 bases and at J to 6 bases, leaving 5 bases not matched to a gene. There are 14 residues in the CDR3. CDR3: CASSSGQGINEQFF. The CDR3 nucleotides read TGTGCCAGCAGTTCCGGACAGGGCATCAATGAGCAGTTCTTC.

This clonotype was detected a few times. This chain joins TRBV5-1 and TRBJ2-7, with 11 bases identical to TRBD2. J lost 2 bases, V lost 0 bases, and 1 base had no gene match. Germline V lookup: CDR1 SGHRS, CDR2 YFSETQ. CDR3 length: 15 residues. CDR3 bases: TGCGCCAGCAGCTTGGGTAGCGGGGGGGCCTACGAGCAGTACGTC. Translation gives CASSLGSGGAYEQYV.

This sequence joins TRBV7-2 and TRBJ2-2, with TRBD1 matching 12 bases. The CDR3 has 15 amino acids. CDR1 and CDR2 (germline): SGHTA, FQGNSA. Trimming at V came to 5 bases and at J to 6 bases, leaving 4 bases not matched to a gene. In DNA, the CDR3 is TGTGCCAGCAGCCAGGGACAGGGGGCGGCCGGGGAGCTGTTTTTT. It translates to CASSQGQGAAGELFF.

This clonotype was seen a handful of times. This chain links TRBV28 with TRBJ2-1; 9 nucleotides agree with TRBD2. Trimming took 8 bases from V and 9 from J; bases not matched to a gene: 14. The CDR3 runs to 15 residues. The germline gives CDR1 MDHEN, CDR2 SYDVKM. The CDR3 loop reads CASRGTGGGEVEQFF. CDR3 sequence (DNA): TGTGCCAGCCGCGGTACGGGCGGGGGGGAAGTTGAGCAGTTCTTC. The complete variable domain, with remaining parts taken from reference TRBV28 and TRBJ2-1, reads DVKVTQSSRYLVKRTGEKVFLECVQDMDHENMFWYRQDPGLGLRLIYFSYDVKMKEKGDIPEGYSVSREKKERFSLILESASTNQTSMYLCASRGTGGGEVEQFFGPGTRLTVL.

This CDR3 reads CASSVSIGGVNTGELFF. The CDR3 DNA reads TGTGCCAGCAGCGTATCAATCGGGGGGGTAAACACCGGGGAGCTGTTTTTT. The chain links TRBV9 to TRBJ2-2, with TRBD2 matching over 8 bases. In germline, CDR1 is SGDLS, CDR2 YYNGEE. The J segment lost 2 bases and the V segment lost 1 base, leaving 7 bases of the junction unmatched. The CDR3 is made up of 17 amino acids.

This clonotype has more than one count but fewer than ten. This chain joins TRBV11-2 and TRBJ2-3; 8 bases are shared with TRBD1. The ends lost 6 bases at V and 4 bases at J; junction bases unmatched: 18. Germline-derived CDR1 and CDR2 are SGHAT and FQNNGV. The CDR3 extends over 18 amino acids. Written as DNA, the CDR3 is TGTGCCAGCAGTCTATTCCTGGATGGGACAGGACGACCAGATACGCAGTATTTT. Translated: CASSLFLDGTGRPDTQYF.

For the CDR3, the DNA is TGTGCCAGCAGTTACTTGGGAGTAGGGACTAGTGCTAGGGAGCAGTACTTC. It encodes CASSYLGVGTSAREQYF. The rearrangement joins TRBV6-5 to TRBJ2-7; 8 bases are a match to TRBD2. With 1 base clipped from V and 7 bases from J, the junction kept 15 bases outside the gene matches. Looked up from germline, CDR1 is MNHEY and CDR2 is SVGAGI. There are 17 residues in the CDR3.

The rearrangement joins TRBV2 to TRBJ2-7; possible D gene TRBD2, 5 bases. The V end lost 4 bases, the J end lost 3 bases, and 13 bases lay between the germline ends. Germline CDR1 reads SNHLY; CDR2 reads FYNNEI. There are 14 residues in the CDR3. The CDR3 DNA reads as TGTGCCAGCAGTGCAGCAAGAGGGAACTACGAGCAGTACTTC. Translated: CASSAARGNYEQYF.

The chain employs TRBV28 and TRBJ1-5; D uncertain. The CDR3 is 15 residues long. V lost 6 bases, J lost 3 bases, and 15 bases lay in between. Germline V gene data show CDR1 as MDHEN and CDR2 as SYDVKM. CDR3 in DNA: TGTGCCAGCAGACAAACAAAAGAATCCAATCAGCCCCAGCATTTT. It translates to CASRQTKESNQPQHF.

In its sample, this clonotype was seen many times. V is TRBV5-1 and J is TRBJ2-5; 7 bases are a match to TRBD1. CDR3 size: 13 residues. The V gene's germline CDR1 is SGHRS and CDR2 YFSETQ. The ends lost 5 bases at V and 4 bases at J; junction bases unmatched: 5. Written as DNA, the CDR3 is TGCGCCAGCAGGACGGCAGGGGGAGAGACCCAGTACTTC. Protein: CASRTAGGETQYF.

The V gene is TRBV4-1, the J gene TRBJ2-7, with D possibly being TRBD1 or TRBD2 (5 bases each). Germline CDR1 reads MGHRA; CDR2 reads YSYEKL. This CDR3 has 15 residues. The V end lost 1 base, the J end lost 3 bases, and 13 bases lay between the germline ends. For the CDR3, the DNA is TGCGCCAGCAGCCAAGTTGGGGGACGTAACTACGAGCAGTACGTC. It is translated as CASSQVGGRNYEQYV.

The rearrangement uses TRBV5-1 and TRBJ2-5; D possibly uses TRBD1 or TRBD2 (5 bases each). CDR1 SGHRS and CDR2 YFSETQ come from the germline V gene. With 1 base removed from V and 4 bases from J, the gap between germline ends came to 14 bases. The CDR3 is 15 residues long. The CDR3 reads CASSLRLGVRETQYF. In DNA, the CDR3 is TGCGCCAGCAGCTTGCGTTTGGGGGTAAGAGAGACCCAGTACTTC.

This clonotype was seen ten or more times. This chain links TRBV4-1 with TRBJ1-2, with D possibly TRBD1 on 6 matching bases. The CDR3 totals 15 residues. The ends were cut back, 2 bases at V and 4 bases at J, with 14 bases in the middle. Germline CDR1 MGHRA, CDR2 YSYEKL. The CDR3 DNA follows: TGCGCCAGCAGCCAATCCCGAGGGGGAGTCTATGGCTACACCTTC. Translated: CASSQSRGGVYGYTF.

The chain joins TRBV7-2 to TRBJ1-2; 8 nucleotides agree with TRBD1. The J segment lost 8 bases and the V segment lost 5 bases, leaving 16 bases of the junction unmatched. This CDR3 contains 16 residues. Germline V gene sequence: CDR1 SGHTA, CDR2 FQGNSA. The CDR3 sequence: CASSPDIFGRGLGYTF. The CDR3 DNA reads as TGTGCCAGCAGCCCCGATATATTTGGCAGGGGGCTAGGCTACACCTTC. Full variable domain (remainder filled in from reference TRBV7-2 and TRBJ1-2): GAGVSQSPSNKVTEKGKDVELRCDPISGHTALYWYRQSLGQGLEFLIYFQGNSAPDKSGLPSDRFSAERTGGSVSTLTIQRTQQEDSAVYLCASSPDIFGRGLGYTFGSGTRLTVV.

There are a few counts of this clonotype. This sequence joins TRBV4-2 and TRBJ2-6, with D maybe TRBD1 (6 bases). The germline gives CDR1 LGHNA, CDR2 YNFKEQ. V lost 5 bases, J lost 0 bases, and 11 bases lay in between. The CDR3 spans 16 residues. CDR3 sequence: CASSNLDSSGANVLTF. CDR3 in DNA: TGTGCCAGCAGCAACCTGGACAGCTCTGGGGCCAACGTCCTGACTTTC.

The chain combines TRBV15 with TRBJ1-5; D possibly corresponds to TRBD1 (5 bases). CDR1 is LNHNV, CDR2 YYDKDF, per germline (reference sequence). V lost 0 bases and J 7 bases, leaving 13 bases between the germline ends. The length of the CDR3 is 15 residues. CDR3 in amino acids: CATSRDRSQGQPQHF. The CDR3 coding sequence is TGTGCCACCAGCAGAGATAGGTCCCAGGGACAGCCCCAGCATTTT.